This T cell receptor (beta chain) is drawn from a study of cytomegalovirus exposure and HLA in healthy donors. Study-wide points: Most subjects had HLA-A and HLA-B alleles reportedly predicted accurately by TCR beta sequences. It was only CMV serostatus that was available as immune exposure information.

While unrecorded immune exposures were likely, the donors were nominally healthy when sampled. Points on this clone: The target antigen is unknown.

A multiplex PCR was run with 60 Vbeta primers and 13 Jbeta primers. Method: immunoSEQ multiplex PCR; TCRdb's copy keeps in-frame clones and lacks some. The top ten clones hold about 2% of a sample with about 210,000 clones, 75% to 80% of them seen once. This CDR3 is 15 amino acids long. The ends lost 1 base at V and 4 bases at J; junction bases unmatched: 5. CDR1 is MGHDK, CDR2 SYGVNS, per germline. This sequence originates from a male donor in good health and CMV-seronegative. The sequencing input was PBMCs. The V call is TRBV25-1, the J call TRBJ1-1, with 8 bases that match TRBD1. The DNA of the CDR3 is TGTGCCAGCAGTGAATCTCTAACAGGGGGCACTGAAGCTTTCTTT. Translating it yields CASSESLTGGTEAFF.